These 8 T cell receptor beta chains originate from one sample sequenced in a study of blood T cell repertoires in COVID-19. Here immunoSEQ multiplex PCR was the method, and the copy in TCRdb shows in-frame clones only, minus some. This sample has some 200,000 clones, with 70% to 90% found just once. The specimen sequenced was peripheral blood. All receptors derive from a man older than 75 with acute or convalescent COVID-19.

V and J are TRBV4-2 and TRBJ2-3; D possibly corresponds to TRBD2 (5 bases). Per the germline V gene, CDR1 is LGHNA and CDR2 is YNFKEQ. CDR3 length equals 15 residues. Trimming pared 3 bases from V and 2 bases from J, leaving 12 bases between. The CDR3 reads CASSQDWQNTDTQYF. DNA of the CDR3: TGTGCCAGCAGCCAGGACTGGCAGAACACAGATACGCAGTATTTT.

The CDR3 protein is CASSLWTPGSTEAFF. In DNA, the CDR3 is TGTGCCAGCAGCTTATGGACTCCGGGGAGCACTGAAGCTTTCTTT. This chain uses TRBV7-2 with TRBJ1-1; D remains unclear. Germline loops: CDR1 SGHTA, CDR2 FQGNSA. V was cut by 2 bases and J by 4 bases, with 14 bases left in between. The CDR3 length is 15 residues.

The J gene is TRBJ2-6, the V gene TRBV19; no definite D call. CDR3 length: 13 amino acids. Germline CDR1 reads LNHDA; CDR2 reads SQIVND (reference sequence). V shed 4 bases and J shed 7 bases, with 8 bases lying between them. The CDR3 sequence: CASSKSRANVLTF. In DNA form, the CDR3 reads TGTGCCAGTAGTAAGAGTCGAGCCAACGTCCTGACTTTC.

The chain uses TRBV19 and TRBJ2-3; a possible D gene is TRBD2 (5 bases). The CDR3 covers 15 residues. CDR1 is LNHDA and CDR2 is SQIVND in the germline V gene (reference sequence). V gave up 6 bases and J gave up 0 bases, with 13 bases separating them. The CDR3: CASSPTSYSTDTQYF. The CDR3, as DNA: TGTGCCAGTAGCCCTACTAGTTATAGCACAGATACGCAGTATTTT.

There are a few counts of this clone. V is TRBV12-3 or TRBV12-4 and J is TRBJ1-5; no clear D gene. This CDR3 spans 12 amino acids. V lost 6 bases and J lost 6, with 9 bases in between. The CDR3 spells CASSKAAQPQHF. The CDR3 nucleotides read TGTGCCAGCAGCAAAGCGGCTCAGCCCCAGCATTTT.

This chain connects TRBV7-3 to TRBJ2-1, with TRBD1 matching over 7 bases. Germline-derived CDR1 and CDR2 are SGHTA and FQGTGA. The CDR3 totals 13 residues. The V and J ends lost 5 bases and 6 bases, in that order; junction bases with no gene match: 4. CDR3: CASSHRQGNEQFF. The DNA of the CDR3 is TGTGCCAGCAGCCACCGACAGGGCAATGAGCAGTTCTTC. Drawing the rest from reference TRBV7-3 and TRBJ2-1, the complete variable domain is GAGVSQTPSNKVTEKGKYVELRCDPISGHTALYWYRQSLGQGPEFLIYFQGTGAADDSGLPNDRFFAVRPEGSVSTLKIQRTERGDSAVYLCASSHRQGNEQFFGPGTRLTVL.

This chain uses TRBV19 with TRBJ2-3; D may be TRBD2 (6 bases). Trimming pared 5 bases from V and 6 bases from J, leaving 9 bases between. CDR1 is LNHDA, CDR2 SQIVND, per germline (reference sequence). The CDR3 spans 12 residues. CDR3 amino acids: CASSWTMDTQYF. The CDR3, as DNA: TGTGCCAGTAGTTGGACTATGGATACGCAGTATTTT.

The V gene is TRBV19, the J gene TRBJ1-2; no clear D. The CDR3 spans 15 residues. Germline CDR1 reads LNHDA; CDR2 reads SQIVND (reference sequence). Between the trimmed V and J ends, which lost 5 bases and 4 bases, there was a span of 17 bases. CDR3 residues: CASSGRTRASYGYTF. DNA for the CDR3: TGTGCCAGTAGTGGTAGGACGAGGGCCTCCTATGGCTACACCTTC.